This T cell receptor (beta chain) appears in the sequencing data of a study of cytomegalovirus exposure and HLA in healthy donors. Study conclusions and caveats: A few chains linked to CMV were shown in vitro to be specific for CMV antigens. The authors later found most CMV-associated TCR beta chains appeared HLA-restricted.

Germline V gene lookup returns CDR1 SGHTA and CDR2 FQGNSA. The CDR3 consists of 16 residues. The V and J ends lost 5 bases and 1 base, in that order; junction bases with no gene match: 9. Researchers ran the PCR with 60 Vbeta and 13 Jbeta primers. TCRdb's copy holds only in-frame clones and misses some; the assay was immunoSEQ multiplex PCR. Of under 150,000 clones in the sample, roughly 84% were seen once. To note about this clone: The antigen is undetermined.

The receptor comes from a boy younger than 18 in good health and CMV-seronegative. What was sequenced was PBMCs. The V call is TRBV7-2, the J call TRBJ1-2; 8 bases match TRBD1. The CDR3 DNA is TGTGCCAGCAGCCCCCTGACAGGGGTAGTTAACTATGGCTACACCTTC. Its protein is CASSPLTGVVNYGYTF.